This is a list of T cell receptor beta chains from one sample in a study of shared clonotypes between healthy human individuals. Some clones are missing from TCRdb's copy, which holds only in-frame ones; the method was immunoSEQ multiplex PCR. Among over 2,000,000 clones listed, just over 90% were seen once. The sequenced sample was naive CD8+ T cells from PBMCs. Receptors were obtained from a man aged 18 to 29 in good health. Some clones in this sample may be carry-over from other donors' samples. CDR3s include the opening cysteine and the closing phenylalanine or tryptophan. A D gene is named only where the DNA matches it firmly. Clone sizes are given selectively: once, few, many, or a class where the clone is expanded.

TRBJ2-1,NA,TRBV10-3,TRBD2,TGTGCCATCAGTGACCCAAGACTAGCGGGAGAAGGCAATGAGCAGTTCTTC,CAISDPRLAGEGNEQFF
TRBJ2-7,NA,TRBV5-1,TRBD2,TGCGCCAGCAGCCAGGTCGGTACTAGCGGGAGGGGACTGAGCTCCTACGAGCAGTACTTC,CASSQVGTSGRGLSSYEQYF
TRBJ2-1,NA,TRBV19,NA,TGTGCCAGTAAGAGGGCTTTTCAGGGAAAGAGCAATGAGCAGTTCTTC,CASKRAFQGKSNEQFF
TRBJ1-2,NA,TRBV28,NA,TGTGCCAGCTGCCCAGAACGGAGGGTAGTCTATGGCTACACCTTC,CASCPERRVVYGYTF
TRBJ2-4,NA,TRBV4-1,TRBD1,TGCGCCAGCAGCCGAGCCAGGACAGGGATCGAAAACATTCAGTACTTC,CASSRARTGIENIQYF
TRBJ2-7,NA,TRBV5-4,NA,TGTGCCAGCAGCTTGGGAGGACTCTACGAGCAGTACTTC,CASSLGGLYEQYF
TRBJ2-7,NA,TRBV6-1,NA,TGTGCCAGCACCGAGGACAGTGTCTACGAGCAGTACTTC,CASTEDSVYEQYF
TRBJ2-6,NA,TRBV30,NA,TGTGCCTGGAGTTCCTACAGAGGCCTAAGCTCTGGGGCCAACGTCCTGACTTTC,CAWSSYRGLSSGANVLTF
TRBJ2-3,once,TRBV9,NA,TGTGCCAGCAGCGTAGGGGGGGCGCTGGGTACGCAGTATTTT,CASSVGGALGTQYF
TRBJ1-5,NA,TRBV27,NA,TGTGCCAGCAGTTTGATTCAACGGTCAGGGCTAGGCAATCAGCCCCAGCATTTT,CASSLIQRSGLGNQPQHF
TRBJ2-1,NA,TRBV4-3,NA,TGCGCCAGCAGCCGTTCCGGAAATGAGCAGTTCTTC,CASSRSGNEQFF
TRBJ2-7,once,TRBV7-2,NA,TGTGCCAGCACCCAGGGGGGCTACGAGCAGTACTTC,CASTQGGYEQYF
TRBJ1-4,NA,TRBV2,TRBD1,TGTGCCAGCAGTGAGTTGGCAGGGGGCTCAACTAATGAAAAACTGTTTTTT,CASSELAGGSTNEKLFF
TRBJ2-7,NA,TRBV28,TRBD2,TGTGCCAGCAGAAACGCGGCTAGCGGGCATTACGAGCAGTACTTC,CASRNAASGHYEQYF
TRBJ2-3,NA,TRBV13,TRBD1,TGTGCCAGCAGCTCCGGACAGGAACGCACAGATACGCAGTATTTT,CASSSGQERTDTQYF
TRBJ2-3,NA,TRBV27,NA,TGTGCCAGCTGGGGTGGTACGCAGTATTTT,CASWGGTQYF
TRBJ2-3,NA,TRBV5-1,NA,TGCGCCAGCAGCCTACACACAGATACGCAGTATTTT,CASSLHTDTQYF
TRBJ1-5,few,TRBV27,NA,TGTGCCAGCAGTTTACGAGGGGGACAGCCCCAGCATTTT,CASSLRGGQPQHF
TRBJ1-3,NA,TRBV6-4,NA,TGTGCCAGCAGTGACAGGGCCGGAAACACCATATATTTT,CASSDRAGNTIYF
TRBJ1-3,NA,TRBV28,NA,TGTGCCAGCAGTACCAGATCGGGGAACACCATATATTTT,CASSTRSGNTIYF
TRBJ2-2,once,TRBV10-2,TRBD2,TGCGCCAGCAGTGCGCCGGGACTAGCGGGAGTAACCGGGGAGCTGTTTTTT,CASSAPGLAGVTGELFF
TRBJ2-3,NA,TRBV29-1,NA,TGCAGCCTAGTATGGGACATTGCAGATACGCAGTATTTT,CSLVWDIADTQYF
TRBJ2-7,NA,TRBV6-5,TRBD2,TGTGCCAGCAGTTTCGGGACTAGCTCCTACGAGCAGTACTTC,CASSFGTSSYEQYF
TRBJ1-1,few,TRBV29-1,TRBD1,TGCAGCGCCAAGACAGGGGGCACTGAAGCTTTCTTT,CSAKTGGTEAFF
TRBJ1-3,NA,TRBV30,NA,TGTGCCTGGACCTACAGGGAAGGTAGAAACACCATATATTTT,CAWTYREGRNTIYF
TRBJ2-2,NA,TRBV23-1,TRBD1,TGCGCCAGCAGTCAAGAGGCCGGGACAGGGTTTGCCGGGGAGCTGTTTTTT,CASSQEAGTGFAGELFF
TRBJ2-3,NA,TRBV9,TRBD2,TGTGCCAGCAGCGTCCAGGGAGGGGGCACAGATACGCAGTATTTT,CASSVQGGGTDTQYF
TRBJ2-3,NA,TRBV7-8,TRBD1,TGTGCCAGCAGCAGCAGGACAGGGACAGATACGCAGTATTTT,CASSSRTGTDTQYF
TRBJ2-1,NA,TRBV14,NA,TGTGCCAGCAGCCATGGTGGCAGCCCCAGCATGGGTGAGCAGTTCTTC,CASSHGGSPSMGEQFF
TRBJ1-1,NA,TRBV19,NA,TGTGCCTCGGCGGGGCTAATGAACACTGAAGCTTTCTTT,CASAGLMNTEAFF
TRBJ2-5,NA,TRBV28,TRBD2,TGTGCCAGCAGTTCACTAGCGGGGCAACAAGAGACCCAGTACTTC,CASSSLAGQQETQYF
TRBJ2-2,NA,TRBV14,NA,TGTGCCAGCAGCCAAAAGGGGGTCCACTTCACCGGGGAGCTGTTTTTT,CASSQKGVHFTGELFF
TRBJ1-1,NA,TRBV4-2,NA,TGTGCCAGCAGCCCGAGGCACAGGGATCGGGAAACTTTCTTT,CASSPRHRDRETFF
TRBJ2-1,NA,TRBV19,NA,TGTGCCAGTAGTAAGACCCGGGGAGGACACCCGGAGCAGTTCTTC,CASSKTRGGHPEQFF
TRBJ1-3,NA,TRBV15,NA,TGTGCCACCAGCAGAGATCGTGTGGGTACTGGAAACACCATATATTTT,CATSRDRVGTGNTIYF
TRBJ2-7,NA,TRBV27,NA,TGTGCCAGCAGACTTACAGGGAGCTACGAGCAGTACTTC,CASRLTGSYEQYF
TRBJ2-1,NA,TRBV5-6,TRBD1,TGTGCCAGCAGCCCCCCTGGGACAGGGGCTCTCAATGAGCAGTTCTTC,CASSPPGTGALNEQFF
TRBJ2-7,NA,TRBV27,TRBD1,TGTGCCAGCAGTTTGACAGGGGGCTCCTACGAGCAGTACTTC,CASSLTGGSYEQYF
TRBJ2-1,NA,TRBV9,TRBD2,TGTGCCAGCACCCAAACTAGCGGGAGTTACAATGAGCAGTTCTTC,CASTQTSGSYNEQFF
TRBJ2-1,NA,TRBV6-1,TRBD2,TGTGCCAGCAGTGAACTAGCGGGAGGTCCGGGAGTGTACAATGAGCAGTTCTTC,CASSELAGGPGVYNEQFF
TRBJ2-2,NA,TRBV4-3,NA,TGCGCCAGCAGCCAGGGCTGGGGAGACACCGGGGAGCTGTTTTTT,CASSQGWGDTGELFF